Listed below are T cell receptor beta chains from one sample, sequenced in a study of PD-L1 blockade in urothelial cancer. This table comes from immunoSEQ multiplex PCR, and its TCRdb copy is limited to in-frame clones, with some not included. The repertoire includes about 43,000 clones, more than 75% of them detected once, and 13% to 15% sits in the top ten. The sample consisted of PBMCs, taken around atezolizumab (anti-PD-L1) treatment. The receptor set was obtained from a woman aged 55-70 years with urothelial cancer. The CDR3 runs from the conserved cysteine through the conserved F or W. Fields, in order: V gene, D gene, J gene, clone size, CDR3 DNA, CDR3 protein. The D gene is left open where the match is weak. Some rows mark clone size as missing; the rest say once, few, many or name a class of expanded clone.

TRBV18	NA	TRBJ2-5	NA	TGTGCCAGCTCACCACTGCAGTCCGCGGGGACCCAGTACTTC	CASSPLQSAGTQYF
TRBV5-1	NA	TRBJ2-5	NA	TGCGCCAGCAGCGGGAGCCAAGAGACCCAGTACTTC	CASSGSQETQYF
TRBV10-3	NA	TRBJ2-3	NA	TGTGCCATCAGTGAGTCAAGACGTAGCAAGGATGCGCAGTATTTT	CAISESRRSKDAQYF
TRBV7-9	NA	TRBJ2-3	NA	TGTGCCAGCAGCCCGAGGACAGCGTCCACAGATACGCAGTATTTT	CASSPRTASTDTQYF
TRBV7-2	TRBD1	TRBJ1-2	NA	TGTGCCAGCAGCTTAGATGGGGGACAGGGTTTAGGCTACACCTTC	CASSLDGGQGLGYTF
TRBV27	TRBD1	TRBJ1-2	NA	TGTGCCAGCACCTCCCGGGACAGGGGAAATGGCTACACCTTC	CASTSRDRGNGYTF
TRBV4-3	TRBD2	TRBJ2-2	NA	TGCGCCAGCAGCCTAGTTTCGCGACTAGCGGGGGGGCCCCCCGGGGAGCTGTTTTTT	CASSLVSRLAGGPPGELFF
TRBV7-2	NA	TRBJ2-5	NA	TGTGCCAGCAGCTTAGCCGCGTTCGAGGAGACCCAGTACTTC	CASSLAAFEETQYF
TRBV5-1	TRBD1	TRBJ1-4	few	TGCGCCAGCAGCTTGTTCGGGACAGATGAAAAACTGTTTTTT	CASSLFGTDEKLFF
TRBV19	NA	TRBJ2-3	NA	TGTGCCAGTAGCGGGAGCACAGATACGCAGTATTTT	CASSGSTDTQYF
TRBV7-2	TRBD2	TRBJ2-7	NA	TGTGCCAGCAGCCAGGGACTAGCGGGAAATTTCTTC	CASSQGLAGNFF
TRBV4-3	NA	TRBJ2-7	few	TGCGCCAGCAGCCAAGGAAGAAGCCCCTACGAGCAGTACTTC	CASSQGRSPYEQYF
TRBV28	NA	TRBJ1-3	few	TGTGCCAGCAGTTTTTTCCCCCAGGCGACATTATCTGGAAACACCATATATTTT	CASSFFPQATLSGNTIYF
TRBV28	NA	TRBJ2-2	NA	TGTGCCAGCATGGCGGGAACCGGGGAGCTGTTTTTT	CASMAGTGELFF
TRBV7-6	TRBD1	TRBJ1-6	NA	TGTGCCAGCAGCCCAGCGGCAGGGGGTTTTCAATCTAATTCACCCCTCCACTTT	CASSPAAGGFQSNSPLHF
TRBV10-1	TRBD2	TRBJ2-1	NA	TGCGCCAGCAGTTCCACTAGCGCCGTATACAATGAGCAGTTCTTC	CASSSTSAVYNEQFF
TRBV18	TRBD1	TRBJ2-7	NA	TGTGCCAGCTCACCTCCAGACAGGGGGCGGGTGCAGTACTTC	CASSPPDRGRVQYF
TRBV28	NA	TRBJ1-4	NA	TGTGCCAGCAGTTTCGAGGGAGATGAAAAACTGTTTTTT	CASSFEGDEKLFF
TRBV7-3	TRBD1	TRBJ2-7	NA	TGTGCCAGCAGCTGGGGGACAGGGGTGTACGAGCAGTACTTC	CASSWGTGVYEQYF
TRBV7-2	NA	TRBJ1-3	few	TGTGCCAGCAGCCTATCGAGAGACACCATATATTTT	CASSLSRDTIYF
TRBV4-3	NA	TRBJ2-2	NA	TGCGCCAGCAGCCCGGGACTTCCGAACACCGGGGAGCTGTTTTTT	CASSPGLPNTGELFF
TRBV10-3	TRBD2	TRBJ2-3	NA	TGTGCCATCAGTGAGTCGGGTAGCGGGAGAGCAGATACGCAGTATTTT	CAISESGSGRADTQYF
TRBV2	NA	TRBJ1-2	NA	TGTGCCAGCAGTGAACAGGGTTTCAGCTATGGCTACACCTTC	CASSEQGFSYGYTF
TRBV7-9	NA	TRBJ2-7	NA	TGTGCCAGCAGCTTGGTGGGACTCGAGCAGTACTTC	CASSLVGLEQYF
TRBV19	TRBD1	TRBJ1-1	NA	TGTGCCAGTAGTCCGCTGCGGGACAGGGGGATGAACACTGAAGCTTTCTTT	CASSPLRDRGMNTEAFF
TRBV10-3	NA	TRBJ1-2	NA	TGTGCCATCAGGGACTCCCGGGGTTATGGCTACACCTTC	CAIRDSRGYGYTF
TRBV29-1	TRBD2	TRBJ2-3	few	TGCAGCGTGAGGACTAGCGGGAGTAGGACAGATACGCAGTATTTT	CSVRTSGSRTDTQYF
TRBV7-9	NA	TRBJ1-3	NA	TGTGCCAGCAGTTCTCCGGGGTCTCGGGACACCATATATTTT	CASSSPGSRDTIYF
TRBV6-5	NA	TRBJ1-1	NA	TGTGCCAGCGCCTCGGGGTACACTGAAGCTTTCTTT	CASASGYTEAFF
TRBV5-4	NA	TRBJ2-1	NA	TGTGCCAGCAGGATCGGGAATGAGCAGTTCTTC	CASRIGNEQFF
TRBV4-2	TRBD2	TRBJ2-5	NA	TGTGCCAGCAGCAACACACTCGGGACTAGCGGGGGAACGGAGACCCAGTACTTC	CASSNTLGTSGGTETQYF
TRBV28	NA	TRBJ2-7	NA	TGTGCCAGCAGTTTATTAGGGACTGGCGAGCAGTACTTC	CASSLLGTGEQYF
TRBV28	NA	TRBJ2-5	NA	TGTGCCAGCAGTCAGGAGGGAGGCCAAGAGACCCAGTACTTC	CASSQEGGQETQYF
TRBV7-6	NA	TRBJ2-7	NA	TGTGCCAGCAGCTTAGCGTCCGGGGGTAGCTCCTACGAGCAGTACTTC	CASSLASGGSSYEQYF
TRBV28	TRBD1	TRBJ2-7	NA	TGTGCCAGCAGTCCCCTAAGCATCCTTCAGGGGGACGAGCAGTACTTC	CASSPLSILQGDEQYF
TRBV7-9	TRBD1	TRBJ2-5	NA	TGTGCCAGCAGCTCTCGGACAGGGGGGACCCAGTACTTC	CASSSRTGGTQYF
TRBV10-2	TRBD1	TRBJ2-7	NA	TGCGCCAGCAGTGGGGGACAGCTCTACGAGCAGTACTTC	CASSGGQLYEQYF
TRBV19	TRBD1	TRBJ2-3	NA	TGTGCCAGTAACAGGGGACAGTTCTTAGATACGCAGTATTTT	CASNRGQFLDTQYF
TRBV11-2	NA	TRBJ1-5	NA	TGTGCCAGCAGCATCGGACAGTCCGGGCAGCCCCAGCATTTT	CASSIGQSGQPQHF
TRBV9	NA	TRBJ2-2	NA	TGTGCCAGCAGCCCAAGGGGAAAAGAGAACACCGGGGAGCTGTTTTTT	CASSPRGKENTGELFF
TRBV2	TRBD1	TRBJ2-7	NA	TGTGCCAGCAGGGACAGGGGGGACGAGCAGTACTTC	CASRDRGDEQYF
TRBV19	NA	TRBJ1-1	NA	TGTGCCAGTAGTATAGTTTGGGGGGGGCAAGCTTTCTTT	CASSIVWGGQAFF
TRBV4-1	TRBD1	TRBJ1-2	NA	TGCGCCAGCAGCAGCGGACAGGGATATAGTCTTGGCTACACCTTC	CASSSGQGYSLGYTF
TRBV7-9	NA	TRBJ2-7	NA	TGTGCCAGCAGCCGGGCAGGGGGGCGCAGGGACGAGCAGTACTTC	CASSRAGGRRDEQYF
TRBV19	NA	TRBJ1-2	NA	TGTGCCAGTAGGGACAACCTCTATGGCTACACCTTC	CASRDNLYGYTF
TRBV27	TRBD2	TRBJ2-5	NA	TGTGCCAGCAGCCTACGGTTAGCGGGGGCCCAAGAGACCCAGTACTTC	CASSLRLAGAQETQYF
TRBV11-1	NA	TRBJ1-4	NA	TGTGCCAGCAGCTTAAGACGGAGAACAACTAATGAAAAACTGTTTTTT	CASSLRRRTTNEKLFF
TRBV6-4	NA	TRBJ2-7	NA	TGTGCCAGCAGTGATCTCCGGAGACGGCTATCTGACGAGCAGTACTTC	CASSDLRRRLSDEQYF
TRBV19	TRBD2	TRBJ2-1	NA	TGTGCCAGTAGCTATACTAGCGGGACGTACAATGAGCAGTTCTTC	CASSYTSGTYNEQFF
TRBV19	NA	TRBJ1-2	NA	TGTGCCAGTATCCCAGGGCAGGGATCTAACTATGGCTACACCTTC	CASIPGQGSNYGYTF